This paragraph reports one T cell receptor beta chain. The target of this receptor is not known. Base qualities are not at hand, and no much larger clone is one base apart. Receptor libraries were prepared by the immunoSEQ multiplex PCR assay. For TCR sequencing, RNA was extracted from every sample and reverse transcribed into cDNA to serve as template. First-strand cDNA was synthesized using SuperScript III with a 2:1 mix of oligo-dT and random hexamers. A synthetic immune receptor repertoire was used to assess amplification bias, and residual bias was removed computationally. In the authors' own workflow: Raw reads were preprocessed to remove errors, and CDR3 was defined according to IMGT conventions as the region from the conserved cysteine to phenylalanine. To get clonality, Shannon entropy was normalized by log2 of the number of productive unique TCRs and the result was subtracted from 1. Whether each scalp clone was CD4 or CD8 was inferred by checking scalp TCRbeta sequences against the CD4 and CD8 repertoires from sorted blood. TCRdb re-hosts the immuneACCESS table, in-frame sequences only. Its copies lack some clones; in the studies checked, an unresolved V gene accounts for under half of them, and the cause for the rest is not known. The V and J calls and the clone size are those of that table, but D and trimming were determined from the DNA. This sample holds 150,000 or so clones; around 47% were observed only once. The top ten constitute roughly 7.5% of the sample.

The germline V gene (reference sequence) provides CDR1 SGHNT and CDR2 YYREEE. The CDR3 contains 13 residues, cysteine and phenylalanine counted. Only the CDR3 region is kept as DNA, spanning 39 bases read in frame from base 1. Trimming costs V 1 base and J 6 bases, and their ends lie 9 bases apart. This record belongs to a study of CD8+ T cells in alopecia areata (dated by TCRdb to the late 2010s). About the full investigation: Treated patients were enrolled in an open-label pilot trial of oral tofacitinib at 5 to 10 mg twice daily for moderate-to-severe alopecia areata. Patients stayed on tofacitinib for 6 to 18 months and then had 6 months of follow-up off drug so that delayed response and recurrence could be assessed. On the human side, TCRbeta sequencing was run on scalp tissue and on sorted CD4+ and CD8+ peripheral blood T cells from healthy controls and from alopecia areata patients with either patchy or totalis/universalis disease. In both human patients and the C3H/HeJ mouse model, the study applied high-throughput TCRbeta sequencing to look at T cell clonal expansion in alopecia areata. The RNA source kit depended on sample type: the PAXgene miRNA kit for fixed scalp, the miRNeasy kit for PBMCs, and the RNeasy kit for mouse skin. Clonality in the scalp was compared among normal scalp (n=4), patchy alopecia areata scalp (n=8), and alopecia totalis/universalis scalp (n=8). Amplification of TCRbeta CDR3 regions was done by immunoSEQ multiplex PCR using 35 Vbeta forward primers and 13 Jbeta reverse primers. Patients on tofacitinib were biopsied at baseline and after 4 and 24 weeks of treatment, and several of the patients also had a later scalp biopsy. General findings and caveats noted by the study authors: Lesional scalp, especially in alopecia totalis/universalis, showed higher clonality and more expanded CD8+ clones than normal scalp, suggesting antigenic drive. Shared TCR sequences between patients were less evident than in mice, which may be partly attributable to HLA diversity in the patient population. Unlike mouse skin, which is dominated by gammadelta T cells, normal human skin has resident alphabeta T cells that are also sequenced, and this complicates analysis of the scalp TCR repertoire.

Lesional scalp punch biopsies and peripheral blood were obtained from alopecia areata patients. PBMCs were separated by density centrifugation and stained for CD3, CD4 and CD8, after which CD4+ and CD8+ T cells were sorted on a FACSAria. The rearranged chain carries TRBV5-4 and TRBJ2-3; no D gene can be assigned with confidence. Sample: CD4+ T cells sorted from blood. The clonotype was recovered from a human donor with alopecia areata. The CDR3 loop reads CASSLMGSDTQYF. Read as DNA, the sequence is TGTGCCAGCAGCTTGATGGGATCCGATACGCAGTATTTT.